This T cell receptor beta chain was obtained from a study of T cells after yellow fever vaccination. This CDR3 is 14 amino acids long. The germline V and J ends were trimmed by 4 bases and 6 bases, with 12 bases remaining between them. Germline V gene data show CDR1 as SEHNR and CDR2 as FQNEAQ (reference sequence). This clonotype was seen a few times. TCRdb recomputed calls from the 5' RACE reads with MiXCR, one row per CDR3 protein. The sample holds 300,000 to 400,000 distinct CDR3 sequences, approximately 9% seen once. The receptor was derived from a man younger than 30 who received the YFV17D yellow fever vaccine. The input for sequencing was PBMCs, taken on the day of the first yellow fever vaccination. The chain uses TRBV7-9 and TRBJ2-2; no definite D call. The CDR3 here is CASSSTVGSGELFF. In DNA, the CDR3 is TGTGCCAGCAGCTCCACTGTAGGGTCCGGGGAGCTGTTTTTT.